The 15 T cell receptor beta chains below were found in one sample sequenced in a study of cytomegalovirus exposure and HLA in healthy donors. The PCR contained 60 Vbeta and 13 Jbeta primers. Profiled with immunoSEQ multiplex PCR; TCRdb holds only in-frame clones, not every one. Of some 110,000 clones in the sample, less than 85% were seen once. The sequencing sample was made of PBMCs. These receptors all come from a middle-aged man in good health and CMV-seropositive.

The chain has TRBV6-6 and TRBJ1-4; no reliable D call. Germline CDR1 and CDR2: MNHNY and SVGAGI (reference sequence). V was shortened by 5 bases and J by 0 bases, with 10 bases between the two germline ends. The CDR3 contains 15 residues. The CDR3 nucleotides read TGTGCCAGCAGTCAAGGAGTTGCAACTAATGAAAAACTGTTTTTT. This codes for CASSQGVATNEKLFF.

This clone was detected a few times. The chain recombines TRBV4-2 with TRBJ2-5, with D perhaps matching TRBD2 (7 bases). The CDR3 extends over 17 amino acids. Per germline, CDR1 LGHNA and CDR2 YNFKEQ. Trimming stripped 0 bases from V and 4 bases from J, with 18 bases between. The CDR3 DNA reads TGTGCCAGCAGCCAAGACCTGCCGGGCGGGGGCGGAGAGACCCAGTACTTC. Its protein product is CASSQDLPGGGGETQYF.

This clone was picked up one time. V usage is TRBV7-2 and J usage is TRBJ1-2; no reliable D call. Between the trimmed V and J ends, which lost 1 base and 8 bases, there was a span of 17 bases. This CDR3 spans 15 amino acids. The V gene's germline CDR1 is SGHTA and CDR2 FQGNSA. The CDR3 reads CASSLGATAVKGYTF. DNA of the CDR3: TGTGCCAGCAGCTTAGGGGCTACAGCAGTCAAAGGCTACACCTTC.

The rearrangement uses TRBV15 and TRBJ2-3; 7 bases align to TRBD1. Losses at the gene ends were 3 bases for V and 4 bases for J; bases not matched to a gene: 7. The CDR3 runs to 15 residues. Germline CDR1 is LNHNV and CDR2 is YYDKDF (reference sequence). CDR3 sequence: CATSSPRDSSDTQYF. CDR3 bases: TGTGCCACCAGCAGCCCCCGGGACAGCTCAGATACGCAGTATTTT.

This rearrangement joins TRBV14 to TRBJ2-2; D perhaps matches TRBD2 (5 bases). The germline gives CDR1 SGHDN, CDR2 FVKESK. V shed 4 bases and J shed 5 bases, with 11 bases lying between them. The CDR3 covers 14 residues. The CDR3 region has the DNA TGTGCCAGCAGCCCCTCTCGGAGGACCGGGGAGCTGTTTTTT. This encodes CASSPSRRTGELFF. Looking up the rest from reference TRBV14 and TRBJ2-2 gives the full variable domain: EAGVTQFPSHSVIEKGQTVTLRCDPISGHDNLYWYRRVMGKEIKFLLHFVKESKQDESGMPNNRFLAERTGGTYSTLKVQPAELEDSGVYFCASSPSRRTGELFFGEGSRLTVL.

The sample holds one count of this clone. CDR3 region: CASSQTRDRVGNTIYF. CDR3 DNA: TGTGCCAGCAGTCAAACCCGGGACAGGGTTGGAAACACCATATATTTT. The chain carries TRBV7-2 and TRBJ1-3, with TRBD1 matching over 9 bases. The CDR3 loop spans 16 amino acids. Germline V gene sequence: CDR1 SGHTA, CDR2 FQGNSA. The V gene end was trimmed by 6 bases and the J gene end by 3 bases; junction bases not matched to a gene: 9.

This clone appeared a few times. The rearrangement links TRBV10-3 to TRBJ2-1; no firm D call. Germline V gene sequence: CDR1 ENHRY, CDR2 SYGVKD. V lost 1 base to trimming and J lost 7 bases, with 5 bases between them. The CDR3 totals 12 residues. CDR3 loop: CAISELRNEQFF. In DNA, the CDR3 is TGTGCCATCAGTGAGTTGAGAAATGAGCAGTTCTTC.

This rearrangement joins TRBV27 to TRBJ2-1; maybe TRBD2 (5 bases). CDR1 and CDR2 from the germline V gene are MNHEY and SMNVEV (reference sequence). The CDR3 contains 14 residues. V was trimmed by 6 bases and J by 7 bases, leaving 16 bases between them. DNA of the CDR3: TGTGCCAGCAGGCCGGGCTGGCCGGGGAATGAGCAGTTCTTC. It specifies CASRPGWPGNEQFF.

This chain uses TRBV18 with TRBJ1-1, with no clear D. Trimming took 6 bases from V and 1 from J, leaving 18 bases between them. The germline V gene has CDR1 KGHSH and CDR2 LQKENI. This CDR3 has 16 amino acids. Here the CDR3 reads CASSPRLTLWNTEAFF. In nucleotides, the CDR3 is TGTGCCAGCTCGCCCAGACTGACCCTTTGGAACACTGAAGCTTTCTTT.

V gene TRBV20-1 combines with J gene TRBJ1-1, with a tentative D call TRBD1 (6 bases). V shed 3 bases and J shed 6 bases, with 8 bases lying between them. The length of the CDR3 is 11 residues. CDR1 is DFQATT and CDR2 is SNEGSKA in the germline V gene (reference sequence). CDR3 in DNA: TGCAGTGCTAGCCGGACAGCTGAAGCTTTCTTT. Translating it yields CSASRTAEAFF.

CDR3 region: CASSQGVVDRGRLSNQPQHF. The CDR3 DNA reads as TGCGCCAGCAGCCAAGGAGTGGTGGACAGGGGGCGCCTTAGCAATCAGCCCCAGCATTTT. This sequence joins TRBV4-3 and TRBJ1-5, with 11 bases matching TRBD1. V lost 1 base and J lost 0; bases outside the gene matches: 11. The V gene's germline CDR1 is LGHNA and CDR2 YSLEER. This CDR3 has 20 residues.

V gene TRBV28 combines with J gene TRBJ1-2; 7 bases align to TRBD1. Germline V gene data show CDR1 as MDHEN and CDR2 as SYDVKM. V shed 7 bases, J shed 2 bases, and the junction held 13 bases outside the gene matches. The CDR3 length is 16 residues. CDR3 in DNA: TGTGCCAGCAAGCCCGCGACAGGGACTAGGAACTATGGCTACACCTTC. This encodes CASKPATGTRNYGYTF.

The chain links TRBV6-5 to TRBJ1-3, with 7 bases matching TRBD1. CDR1 is MNHEY and CDR2 is SVGAGI in the germline V gene. The J segment lost 2 bases and the V segment lost 4 bases, leaving 5 bases of the junction unmatched. This CDR3 is 15 amino acids long. This CDR3 is CASSSIQGAGNTIYF. The CDR3 DNA is TGTGCCAGCAGTTCGATCCAGGGGGCTGGAAACACCATATATTTT.

The count of this clone is one. This sequence joins TRBV7-6 and TRBJ1-1; D might be TRBD1 (6 bases). V gave up 3 bases and J gave up 1 base, with 18 bases separating them. The CDR3 loop spans 17 amino acids. Per germline, CDR1 SGHVS and CDR2 FNYEAQ. The CDR3 sequence: CASSFQPPGDPNTEAFF. The CDR3 DNA sequence: TGTGCCAGCAGCTTTCAGCCCCCAGGGGACCCGAACACTGAAGCTTTCTTT.

The chain combines TRBV5-1 with TRBJ2-3, with D unclear. Trimming removed 3 bases from V and 0 bases from J, with 8 bases in between. Germline CDR1 SGHRS, CDR2 YFSETQ. There are 14 residues in the CDR3. The CDR3 protein is CASSSDWSTDTQYF. CDR3 DNA sequence: TGCGCCAGCAGCTCCGACTGGAGCACAGATACGCAGTATTTT.